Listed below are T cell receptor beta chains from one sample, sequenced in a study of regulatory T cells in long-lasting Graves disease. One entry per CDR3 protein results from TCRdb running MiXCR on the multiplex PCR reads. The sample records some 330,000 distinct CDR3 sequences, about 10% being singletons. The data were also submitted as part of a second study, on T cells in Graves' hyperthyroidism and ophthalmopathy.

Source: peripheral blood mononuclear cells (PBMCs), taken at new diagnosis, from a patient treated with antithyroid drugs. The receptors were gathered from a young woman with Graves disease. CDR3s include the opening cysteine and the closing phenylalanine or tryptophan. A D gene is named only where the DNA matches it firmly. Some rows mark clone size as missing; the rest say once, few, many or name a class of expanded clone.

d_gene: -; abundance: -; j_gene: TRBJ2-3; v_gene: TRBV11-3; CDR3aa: CASSLGFRAGTSTDTQYF; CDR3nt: TGTGCCAGCAGCTTAGGTTTCCGGGCCGGGACTAGCACAGATACGCAGTATTTT
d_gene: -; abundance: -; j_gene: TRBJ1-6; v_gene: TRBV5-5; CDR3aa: CASSLLPISPLHF; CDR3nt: TGTGCCAGCAGCTTACTCCCAATTTCACCCCTCCACTTT
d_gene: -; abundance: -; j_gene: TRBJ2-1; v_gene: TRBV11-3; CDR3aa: CASSQGRNEQFF; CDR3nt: TGTGCCAGCAGCCAGGGAAGAAATGAGCAGTTCTTC
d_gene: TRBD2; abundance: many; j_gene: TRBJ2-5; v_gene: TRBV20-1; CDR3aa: CSADKGLATSGETQYF; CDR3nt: TGCAGTGCCGACAAAGGACTAGCTACGTCGGGGGAGACCCAGTACTTC
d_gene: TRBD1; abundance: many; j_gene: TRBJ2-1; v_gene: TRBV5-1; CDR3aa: CASSLVSSGTGDYNEQFF; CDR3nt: TGCGCCAGCAGCTTGGTGTCGTCCGGGACAGGGGATTACAATGAGCAGTTCTTC
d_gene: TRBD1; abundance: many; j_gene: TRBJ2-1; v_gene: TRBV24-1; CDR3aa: CATREHGQGGLGEQFF; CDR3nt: TGTGCCACCAGGGAACACGGACAGGGGGGTTTGGGGGAGCAGTTCTTC
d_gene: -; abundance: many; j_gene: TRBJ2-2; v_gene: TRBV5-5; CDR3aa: CASSSRDLTGELFF; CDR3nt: TGTGCCAGCAGCTCCCGGGACCTTACCGGGGAGCTGTTTTTT
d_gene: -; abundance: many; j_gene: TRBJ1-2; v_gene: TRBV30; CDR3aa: CAWSASASYGYTF; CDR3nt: TGTGCCTGGAGTGCCTCCGCTAGCTATGGCTACACCTTC
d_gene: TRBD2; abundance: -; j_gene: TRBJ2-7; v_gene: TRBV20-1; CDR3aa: CSASKARFSGRFPSYEQYF; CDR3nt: TGCAGTGCTAGTAAGGCGCGGTTTAGCGGGAGATTTCCCTCCTACGAGCAGTACTTC
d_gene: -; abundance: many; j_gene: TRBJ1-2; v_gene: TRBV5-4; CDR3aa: CASSLGTAYGYTF; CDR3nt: TGTGCCAGCAGCTTGGGGACAGCCTATGGCTACACCTTC
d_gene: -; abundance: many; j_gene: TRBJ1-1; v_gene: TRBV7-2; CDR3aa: CASSRDVGEAFF; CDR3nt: TGTGCCAGCAGCAGAGATGTGGGGGAGGCTTTCTTT
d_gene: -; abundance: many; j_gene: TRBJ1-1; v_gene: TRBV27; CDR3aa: CASRSTGYGKNTEAFF; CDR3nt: TGTGCCAGCAGATCAACAGGGTATGGAAAAAACACTGAAGCTTTCTTT
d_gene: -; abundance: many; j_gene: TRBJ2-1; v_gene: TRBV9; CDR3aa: CASSVEVGENEQFF; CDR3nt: TGTGCCAGCAGCGTAGAGGTAGGGGAAAATGAGCAGTTCTTC
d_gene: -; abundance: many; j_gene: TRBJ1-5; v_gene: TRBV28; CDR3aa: CASSSSPGRRDQPQHF; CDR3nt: -
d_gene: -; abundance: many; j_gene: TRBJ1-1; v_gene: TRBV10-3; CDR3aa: CAICDGVNTEAFF; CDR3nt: TGTGCCATCTGCGATGGCGTGAACACTGAAGCTTTCTTT
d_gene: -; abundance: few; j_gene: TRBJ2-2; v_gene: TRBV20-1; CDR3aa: CSARPRGALTGELFF; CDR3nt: TGCAGTGCTAGACCTCGGGGGGCCCTCACCGGGGAGCTGTTTTTT